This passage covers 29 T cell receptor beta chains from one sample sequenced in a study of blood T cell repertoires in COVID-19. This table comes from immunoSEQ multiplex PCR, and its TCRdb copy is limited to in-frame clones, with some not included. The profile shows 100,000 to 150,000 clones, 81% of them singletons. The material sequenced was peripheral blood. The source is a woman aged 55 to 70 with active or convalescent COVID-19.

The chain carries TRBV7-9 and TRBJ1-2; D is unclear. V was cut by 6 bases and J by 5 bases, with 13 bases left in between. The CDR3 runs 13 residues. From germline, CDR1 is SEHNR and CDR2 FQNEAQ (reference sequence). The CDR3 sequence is CASSRDGEYGYTF. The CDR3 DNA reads TGTGCCAGCAGTCGTGACGGGGAGTATGGCTACACCTTC. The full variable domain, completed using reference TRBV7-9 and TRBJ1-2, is DTGVSQNPRHKITKRGQNVTFRCDPISEHNRLYWYRQTLGQGPEFLTYFQNEAQLEKSRLLSDRFSAERPKGSFSTLEIQRTEQGDSAMYLCASSRDGEYGYTFGSGTRLTVV.

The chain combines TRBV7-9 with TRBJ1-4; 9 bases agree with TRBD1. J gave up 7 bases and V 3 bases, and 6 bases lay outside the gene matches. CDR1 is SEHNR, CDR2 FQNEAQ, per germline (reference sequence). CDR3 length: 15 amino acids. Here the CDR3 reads CASSLGTGLGEKLFF. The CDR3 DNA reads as TGTGCCAGCAGCTTGGGGACAGGGCTCGGTGAAAAACTGTTTTTT.

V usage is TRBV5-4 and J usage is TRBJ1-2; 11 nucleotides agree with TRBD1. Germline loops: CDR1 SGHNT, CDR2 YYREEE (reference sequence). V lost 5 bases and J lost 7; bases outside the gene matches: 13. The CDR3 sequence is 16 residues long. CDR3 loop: CASRPPGQGDLRGYTF. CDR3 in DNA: TGTGCCAGCAGACCGCCGGGACAGGGGGATCTGCGTGGCTACACCTTC.

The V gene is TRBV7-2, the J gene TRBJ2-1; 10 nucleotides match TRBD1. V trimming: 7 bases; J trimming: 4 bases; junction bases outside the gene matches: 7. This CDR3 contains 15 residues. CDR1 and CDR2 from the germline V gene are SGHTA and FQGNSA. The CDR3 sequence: CASTLGQGIYNEQFF. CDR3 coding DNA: TGTGCCAGCACCCTGGGACAGGGGATATACAATGAGCAGTTCTTC.

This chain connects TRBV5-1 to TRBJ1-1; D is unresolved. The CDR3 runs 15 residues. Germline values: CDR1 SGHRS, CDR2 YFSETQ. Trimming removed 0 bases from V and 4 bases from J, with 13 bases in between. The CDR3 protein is CASSLDRGSGTEAFF. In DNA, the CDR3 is TGCGCCAGCAGCTTGGACCGGGGAAGCGGCACTGAAGCTTTCTTT.

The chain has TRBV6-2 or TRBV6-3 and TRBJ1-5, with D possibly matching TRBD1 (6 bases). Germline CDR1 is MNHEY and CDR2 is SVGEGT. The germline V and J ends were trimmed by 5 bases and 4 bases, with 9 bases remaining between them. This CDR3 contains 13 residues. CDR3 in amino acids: CASSNRGNQPQHF. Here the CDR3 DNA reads TGTGCCAGCAGTAATAGGGGGAATCAGCCCCAGCATTTT.

The CDR3 DNA follows: TGTGCCACCAGTGATCACAGGGGGAGCAATCAGCCCCAGCATTTT. This encodes CATSDHRGSNQPQHF. The chain carries TRBV24-1 and TRBJ1-5; 8 nucleotides align to TRBD1. J gave up 1 base and V 3 bases, and 1 base lay outside the gene matches. This CDR3 has 15 residues. Germline V gene data show CDR1 as KGHDR and CDR2 as SFDVKD.

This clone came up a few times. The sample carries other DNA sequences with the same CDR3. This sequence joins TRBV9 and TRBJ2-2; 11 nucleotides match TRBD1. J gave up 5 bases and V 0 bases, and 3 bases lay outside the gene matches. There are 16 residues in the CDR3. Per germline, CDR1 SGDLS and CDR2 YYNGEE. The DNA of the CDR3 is TGTGCCAGCAGCGTAGTCGGGACAGGGGGTACCGGGGAGCTGTTTTTT. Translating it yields CASSVVGTGGTGELFF.

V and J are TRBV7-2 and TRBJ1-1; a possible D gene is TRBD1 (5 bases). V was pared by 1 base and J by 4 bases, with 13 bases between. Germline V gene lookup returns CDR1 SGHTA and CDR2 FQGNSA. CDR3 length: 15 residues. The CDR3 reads CASSLVGASSTEAFF. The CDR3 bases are TGTGCCAGCAGCTTAGTTGGGGCCTCGAGCACTGAAGCTTTCTTT.

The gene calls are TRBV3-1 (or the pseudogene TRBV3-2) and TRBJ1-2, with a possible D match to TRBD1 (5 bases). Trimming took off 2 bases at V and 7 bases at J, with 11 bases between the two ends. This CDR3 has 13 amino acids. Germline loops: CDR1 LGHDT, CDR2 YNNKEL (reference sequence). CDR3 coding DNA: TGTGCCAGCAGCCAAACTTTGGGGGGTGGCTACACCTTC. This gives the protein CASSQTLGGGYTF.

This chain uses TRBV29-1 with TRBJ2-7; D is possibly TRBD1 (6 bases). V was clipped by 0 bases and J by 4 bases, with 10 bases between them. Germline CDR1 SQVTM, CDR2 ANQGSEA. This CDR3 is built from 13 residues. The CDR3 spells CSVEDLQGYEQYF. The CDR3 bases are TGCAGCGTTGAAGACCTACAGGGTTACGAGCAGTACTTC.

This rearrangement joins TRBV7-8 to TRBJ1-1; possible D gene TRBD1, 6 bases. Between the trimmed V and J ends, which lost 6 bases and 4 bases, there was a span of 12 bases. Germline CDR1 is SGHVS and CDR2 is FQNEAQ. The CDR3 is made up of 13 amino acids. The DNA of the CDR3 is TGTGCCAGCAGTGGGGGCGGAGTCACTGAAGCTTTCTTT. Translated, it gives CASSGGGVTEAFF.

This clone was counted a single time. The CDR3 sequence: CASSRTNEQFF. CDR3 in DNA: TGTGCCAGCAGCAGGACAAATGAGCAGTTCTTC. The rearrangement links TRBV5-6 to TRBJ2-1, with TRBD1 as a possible D gene (5 bases). Trimming cost V 4 bases and J 7 bases, with 6 bases left between them. CDR3 length equals 11 residues. Germline V gives CDR1 SGHDT, CDR2 YYEEEE.

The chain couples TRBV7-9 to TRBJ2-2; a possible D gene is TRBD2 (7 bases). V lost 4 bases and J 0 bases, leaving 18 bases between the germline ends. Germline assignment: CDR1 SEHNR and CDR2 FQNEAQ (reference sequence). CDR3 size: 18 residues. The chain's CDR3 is CASSSPGRGPSNTGELFF. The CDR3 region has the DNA TGTGCCAGCAGCTCTCCCGGGCGGGGGCCCTCGAACACCGGGGAGCTGTTTTTT.

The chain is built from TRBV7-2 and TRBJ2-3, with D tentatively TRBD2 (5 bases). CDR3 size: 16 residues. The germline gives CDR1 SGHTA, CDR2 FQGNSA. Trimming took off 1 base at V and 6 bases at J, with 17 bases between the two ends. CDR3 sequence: CASSLVASNEGDTQYF. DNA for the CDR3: TGTGCCAGCAGCTTAGTAGCGTCCAACGAAGGGGATACGCAGTATTTT.

The CDR3 reads CASSQAGAWAGELFF. The CDR3 nucleotides are TGTGCCAGCAGCCAAGCGGGAGCTTGGGCCGGGGAGCTGTTTTTT. The chain is built from TRBV4-2 and TRBJ2-2, with D maybe TRBD2 (6 bases). From germline, CDR1 is LGHNA and CDR2 YNFKEQ. Trimming removed 1 base at V and 6 bases at J, with 12 bases between. This CDR3 has 15 residues.

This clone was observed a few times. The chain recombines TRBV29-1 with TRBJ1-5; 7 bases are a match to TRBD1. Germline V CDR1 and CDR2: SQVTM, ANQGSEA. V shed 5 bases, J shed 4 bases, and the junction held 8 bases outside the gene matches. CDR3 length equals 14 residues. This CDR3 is CSVRQGGRNQPQHF. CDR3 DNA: TGCAGCGTTAGACAGGGAGGAAGAAATCAGCCCCAGCATTTT.

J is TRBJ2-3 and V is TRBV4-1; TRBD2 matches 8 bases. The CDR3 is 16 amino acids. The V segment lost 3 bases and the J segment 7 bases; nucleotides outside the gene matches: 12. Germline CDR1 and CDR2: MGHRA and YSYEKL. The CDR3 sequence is CASSQDTSGLLYTQYF. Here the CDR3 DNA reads TGCGCCAGCAGCCAGGACACTAGCGGACTTTTGTATACGCAGTATTTT.

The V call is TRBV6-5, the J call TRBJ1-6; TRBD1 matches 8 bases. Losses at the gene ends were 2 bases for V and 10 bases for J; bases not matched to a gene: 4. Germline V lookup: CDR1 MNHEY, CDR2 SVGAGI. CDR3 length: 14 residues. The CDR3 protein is CASSYITGGSPLHF. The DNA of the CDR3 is TGTGCCAGCAGTTACATCACAGGGGGATCACCCCTCCACTTT.

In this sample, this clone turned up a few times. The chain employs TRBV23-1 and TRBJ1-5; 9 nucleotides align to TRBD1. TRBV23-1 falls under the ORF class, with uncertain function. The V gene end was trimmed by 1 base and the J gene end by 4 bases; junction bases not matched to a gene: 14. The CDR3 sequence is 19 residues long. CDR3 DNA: TGCGCCAGCAGTCAATGTGGGCCCCCTACAGGGGGCCTAAATCAGCCCCAGCATTTT. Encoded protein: CASSQCGPPTGGLNQPQHF.

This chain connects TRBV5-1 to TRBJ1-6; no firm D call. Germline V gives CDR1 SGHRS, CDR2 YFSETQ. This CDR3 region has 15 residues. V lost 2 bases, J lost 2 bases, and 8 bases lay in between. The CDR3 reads CASSFGEAYNSPLHF. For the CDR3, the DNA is TGCGCCAGCAGCTTTGGGGAGGCCTATAATTCACCCCTCCACTTT.

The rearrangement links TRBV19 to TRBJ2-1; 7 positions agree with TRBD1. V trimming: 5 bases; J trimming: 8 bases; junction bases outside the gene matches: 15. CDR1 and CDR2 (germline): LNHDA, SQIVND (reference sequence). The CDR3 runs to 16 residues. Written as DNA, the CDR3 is TGTGCCAGTAGTTGGGGGACGACAGGGACGAGGGATGAGCAGTTCTTC. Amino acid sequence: CASSWGTTGTRDEQFF.

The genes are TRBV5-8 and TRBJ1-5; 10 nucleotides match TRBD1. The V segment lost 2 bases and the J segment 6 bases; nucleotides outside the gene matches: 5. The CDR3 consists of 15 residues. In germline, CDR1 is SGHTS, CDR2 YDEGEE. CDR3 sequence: CASSLGQGGSQPQHF. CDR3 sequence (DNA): TGTGCCAGCAGCTTAGGACAGGGGGGAAGTCAGCCCCAGCATTTT.

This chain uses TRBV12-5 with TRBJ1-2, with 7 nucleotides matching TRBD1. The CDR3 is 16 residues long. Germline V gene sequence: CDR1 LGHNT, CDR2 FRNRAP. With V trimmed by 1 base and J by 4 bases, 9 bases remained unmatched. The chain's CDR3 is CASGLGYGTDSYGYTF. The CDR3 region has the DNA TGTGCTAGTGGTTTGGGGTATGGGACAGACAGCTATGGCTACACCTTC. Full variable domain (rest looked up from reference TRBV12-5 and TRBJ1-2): DARVTQTPRHKVTEMGQEVTMRCQPILGHNTVFWYRQTMMQGLELLAYFRNRAPLDDSGMPKDRFSAEMPDATLATLKIQPSEPRDSAVYFCASGLGYGTDSYGYTFGSGTRLTVV.

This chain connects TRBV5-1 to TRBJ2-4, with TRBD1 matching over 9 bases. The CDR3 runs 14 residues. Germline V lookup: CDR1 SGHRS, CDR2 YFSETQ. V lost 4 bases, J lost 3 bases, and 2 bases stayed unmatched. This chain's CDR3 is CASSRGQGKNIQYF. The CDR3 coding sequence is TGCGCCAGCAGCCGGGGACAGGGCAAAAACATTCAGTACTTC.

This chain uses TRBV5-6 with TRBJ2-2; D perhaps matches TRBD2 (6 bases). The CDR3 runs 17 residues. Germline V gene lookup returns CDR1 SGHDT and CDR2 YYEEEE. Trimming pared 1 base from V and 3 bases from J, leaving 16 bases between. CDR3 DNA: TGTGCCAGCAGCTTGTTCGGGGGAGATACGTACACCGGGGAGCTGTTTTTT. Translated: CASSLFGGDTYTGELFF.

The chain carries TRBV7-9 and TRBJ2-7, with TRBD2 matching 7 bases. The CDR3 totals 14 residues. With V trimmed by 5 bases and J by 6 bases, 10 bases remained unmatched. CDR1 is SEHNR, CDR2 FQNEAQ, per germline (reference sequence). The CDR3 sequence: CASSANGGYGEQYV. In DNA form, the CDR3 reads TGTGCCAGCAGCGCAAACGGGGGGTATGGCGAGCAGTACGTC.

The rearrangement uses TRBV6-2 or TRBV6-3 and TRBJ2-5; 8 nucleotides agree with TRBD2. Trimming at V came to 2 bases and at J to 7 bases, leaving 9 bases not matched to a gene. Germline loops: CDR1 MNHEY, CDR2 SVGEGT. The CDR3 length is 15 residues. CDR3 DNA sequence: TGTGCCAGCAGTTACGGAGGTAGCGGGACGGGGACCCAGTACTTC. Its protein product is CASSYGGSGTGTQYF.

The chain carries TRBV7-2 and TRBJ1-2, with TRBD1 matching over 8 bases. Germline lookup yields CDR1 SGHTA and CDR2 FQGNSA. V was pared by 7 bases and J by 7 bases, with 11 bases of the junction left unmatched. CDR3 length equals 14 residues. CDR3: CASINRTGNSGYTF. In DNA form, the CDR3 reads TGTGCCAGCATCAATAGGACAGGGAATAGTGGCTACACCTTC. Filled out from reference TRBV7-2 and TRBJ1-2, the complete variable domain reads GAGVSQSPSNKVTEKGKDVELRCDPISGHTALYWYRQSLGQGLEFLIYFQGNSAPDKSGLPSDRFSAERTGGSVSTLTIQRTQQEDSAVYLCASINRTGNSGYTFGSGTRLTVV.